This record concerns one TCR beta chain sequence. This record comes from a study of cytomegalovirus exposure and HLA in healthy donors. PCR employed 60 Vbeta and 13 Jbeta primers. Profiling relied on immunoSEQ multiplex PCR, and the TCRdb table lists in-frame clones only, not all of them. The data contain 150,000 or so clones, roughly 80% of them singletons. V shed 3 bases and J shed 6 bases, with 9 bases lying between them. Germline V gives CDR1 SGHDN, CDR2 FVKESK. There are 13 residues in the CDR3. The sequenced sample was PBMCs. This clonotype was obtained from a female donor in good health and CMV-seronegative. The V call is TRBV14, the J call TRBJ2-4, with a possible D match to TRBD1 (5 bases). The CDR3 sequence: CASSHGDRNIQYF. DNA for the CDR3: TGTGCCAGCAGCCATGGAGACAGAAACATTCAGTACTTC.